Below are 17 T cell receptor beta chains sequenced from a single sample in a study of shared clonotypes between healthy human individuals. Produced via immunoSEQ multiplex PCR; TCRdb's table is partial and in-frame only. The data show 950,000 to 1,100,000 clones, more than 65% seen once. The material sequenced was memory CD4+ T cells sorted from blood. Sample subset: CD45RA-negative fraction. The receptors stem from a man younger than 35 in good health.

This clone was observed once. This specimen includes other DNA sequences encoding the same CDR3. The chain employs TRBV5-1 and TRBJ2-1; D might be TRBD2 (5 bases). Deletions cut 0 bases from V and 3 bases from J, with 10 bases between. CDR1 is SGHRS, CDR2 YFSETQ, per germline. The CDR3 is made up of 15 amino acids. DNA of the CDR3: TGCGCCAGCAGCTTGGTAGCAGGAGGCTACAATGAGCAGTTCTTC. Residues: CASSLVAGGYNEQFF.

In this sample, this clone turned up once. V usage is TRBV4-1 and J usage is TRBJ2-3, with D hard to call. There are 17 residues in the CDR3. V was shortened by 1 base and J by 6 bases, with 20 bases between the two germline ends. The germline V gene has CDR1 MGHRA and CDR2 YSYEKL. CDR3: CASSQAPQAGSSDTQYF. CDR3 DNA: TGCGCCAGCAGCCAAGCCCCTCAAGCAGGATCTTCGGATACGCAGTATTTT.

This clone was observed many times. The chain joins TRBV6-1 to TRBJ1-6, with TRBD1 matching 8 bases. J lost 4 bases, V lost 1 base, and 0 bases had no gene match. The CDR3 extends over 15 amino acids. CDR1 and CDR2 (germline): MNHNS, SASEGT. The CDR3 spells CASSEGTGYNSPLHF. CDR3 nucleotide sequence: TGTGCCAGCAGTGAAGGGACAGGGTATAATTCACCCCTCCACTTT.

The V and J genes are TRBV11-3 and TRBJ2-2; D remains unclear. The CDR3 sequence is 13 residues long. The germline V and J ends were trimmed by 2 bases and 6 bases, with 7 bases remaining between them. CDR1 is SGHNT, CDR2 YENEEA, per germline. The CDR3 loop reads CASSLIRSGELFF. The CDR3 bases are TGTGCCAGCAGCTTAATTAGATCCGGGGAGCTGTTTTTT.

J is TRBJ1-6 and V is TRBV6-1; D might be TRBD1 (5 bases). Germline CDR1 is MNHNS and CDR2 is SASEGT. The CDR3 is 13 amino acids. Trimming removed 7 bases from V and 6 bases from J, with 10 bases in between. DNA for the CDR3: TGTGCCAGCATGAGGCAGGGTAATTCACCCCTCCACTTT. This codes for CASMRQGNSPLHF.

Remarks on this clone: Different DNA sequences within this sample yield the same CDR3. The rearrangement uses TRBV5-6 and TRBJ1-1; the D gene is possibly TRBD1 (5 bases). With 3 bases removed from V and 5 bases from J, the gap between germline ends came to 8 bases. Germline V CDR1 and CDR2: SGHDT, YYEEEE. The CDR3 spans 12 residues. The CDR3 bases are TGTGCCAGCAGCTCGGGACGTACTGAAGCTTTCTTT. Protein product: CASSSGRTEAFF.

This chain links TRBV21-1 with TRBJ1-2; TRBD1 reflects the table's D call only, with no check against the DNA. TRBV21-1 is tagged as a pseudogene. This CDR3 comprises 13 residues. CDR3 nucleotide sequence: TGTGCCAGCTGCCTATGGACACGTTATGGCTACACCTTC. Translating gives CASCLWTRYGYTF.

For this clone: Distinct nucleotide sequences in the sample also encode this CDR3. CDR3 nucleotides: TGTGCCAGCAGTTCGGACAGCTATGGCTACACCTTC. Amino acids: CASSSDSYGYTF. The chain employs TRBV5-4 and TRBJ1-2, with TRBD1 as a possible D gene (6 bases). The CDR3 is made up of 12 amino acids. Per germline, CDR1 SGHNT and CDR2 YYREEE (reference sequence). V was shortened by 5 bases and J by 4 bases, with 9 bases between the two germline ends.

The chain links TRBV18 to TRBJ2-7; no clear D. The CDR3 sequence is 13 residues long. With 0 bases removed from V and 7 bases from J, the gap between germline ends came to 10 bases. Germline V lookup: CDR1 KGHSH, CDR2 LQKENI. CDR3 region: CASSPPVSGEQYF. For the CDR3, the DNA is TGTGCCAGCTCACCACCGGTCAGTGGGGAGCAGTACTTC.

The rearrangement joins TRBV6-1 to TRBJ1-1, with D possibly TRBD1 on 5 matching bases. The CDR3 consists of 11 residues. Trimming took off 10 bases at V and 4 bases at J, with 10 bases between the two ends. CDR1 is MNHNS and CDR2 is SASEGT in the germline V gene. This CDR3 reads CATPGATEAFF. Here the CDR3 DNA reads TGTGCCACCCCCGGGGCCACTGAAGCTTTCTTT.

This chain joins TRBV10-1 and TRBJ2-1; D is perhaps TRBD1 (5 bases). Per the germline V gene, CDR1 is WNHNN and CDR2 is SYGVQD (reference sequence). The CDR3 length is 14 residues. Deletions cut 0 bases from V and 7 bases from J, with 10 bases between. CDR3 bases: TGCGCCAGCAGTGAGTCACAGGTATCAAATGAGCAGTTCTTC. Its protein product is CASSESQVSNEQFF.

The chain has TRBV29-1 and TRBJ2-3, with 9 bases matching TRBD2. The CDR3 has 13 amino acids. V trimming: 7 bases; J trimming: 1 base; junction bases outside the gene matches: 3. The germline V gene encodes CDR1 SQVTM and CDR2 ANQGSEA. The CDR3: CSGRLAGTDTQYF. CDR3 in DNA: TGCAGCGGCAGACTAGCGGGCACAGATACGCAGTATTTT.

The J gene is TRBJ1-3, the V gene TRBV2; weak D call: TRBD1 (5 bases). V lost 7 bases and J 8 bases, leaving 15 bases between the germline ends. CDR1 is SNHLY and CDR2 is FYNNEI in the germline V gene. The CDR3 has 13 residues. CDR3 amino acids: CASTINRGDTIYF. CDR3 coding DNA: TGTGCCAGCACCATTAACCGGGGCGACACCATATATTTT.

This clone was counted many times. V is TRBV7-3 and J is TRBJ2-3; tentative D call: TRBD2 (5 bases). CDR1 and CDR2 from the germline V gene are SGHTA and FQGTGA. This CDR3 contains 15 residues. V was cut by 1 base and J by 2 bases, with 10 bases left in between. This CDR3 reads CASSLRAGPTDTQYF. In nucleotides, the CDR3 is TGTGCCAGCAGCTTAAGGGCGGGTCCCACAGATACGCAGTATTTT.

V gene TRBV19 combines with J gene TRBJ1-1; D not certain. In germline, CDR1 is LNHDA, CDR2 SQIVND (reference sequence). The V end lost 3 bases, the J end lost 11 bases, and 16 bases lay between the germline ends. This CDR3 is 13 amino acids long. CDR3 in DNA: TGTGCCAGTAGTATCGATGCCGGGATCAAGGCTTTCTTT. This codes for CASSIDAGIKAFF.

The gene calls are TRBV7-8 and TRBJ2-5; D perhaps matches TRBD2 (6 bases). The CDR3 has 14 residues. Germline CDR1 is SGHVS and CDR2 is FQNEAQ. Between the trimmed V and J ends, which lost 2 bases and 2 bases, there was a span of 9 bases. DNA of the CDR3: TGTGCCAGCAGCTTACGGGGGTTACAAGAGACCCAGTACTTC. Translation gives CASSLRGLQETQYF. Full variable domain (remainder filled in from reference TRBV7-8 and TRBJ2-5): GAGVSQSPRYKVAKRGQDVALRCDPISGHVSLFWYQQALGQGPEFLTYFQNEAQLDKSGLPSDRFFAERPEGSVSTLKIQRTQQEDSAVYLCASSLRGLQETQYFGPGTRLLVL.

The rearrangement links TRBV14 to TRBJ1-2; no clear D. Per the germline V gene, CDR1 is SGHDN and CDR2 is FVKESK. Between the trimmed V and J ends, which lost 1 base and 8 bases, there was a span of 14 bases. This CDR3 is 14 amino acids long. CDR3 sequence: CASSQVGGFGGYTF. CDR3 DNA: TGTGCCAGCAGCCAAGTTGGTGGGTTCGGCGGCTACACCTTC.